This T cell receptor (beta chain) is drawn from a study of T cell clonotyping in hematopoietic cell transplantation. Overall study results and limits: At the given depth, recipient repertoires were over 95% de novo clonotypes. After transplant, recipient diversity fell while pathologically expanded clonotypes grew through day 180.

Regarding this clone: Its specificity is unknown.

The CDR3 sequence is 14 residues long. The germline V and J ends were trimmed by 7 bases and 5 bases, with 19 bases remaining between them. Germline CDR1 SGHRS, CDR2 YFSETQ. Libraries were prepared by immunoSEQ multiplex PCR; TCRdb keeps only in-frame clonotypes and omits some of them. The sample holds 5,000 to 6,500 clones, roughly three quarters seen once. This sample comprised peripheral blood mononuclear cells, obtained 180 days after allogeneic stem cell transplant. This chain links TRBV5-1 with TRBJ2-7; D possibly uses TRBD1 or TRBD2 (6 bases each). This sequence was found in a male patient aged 70-85 years who had an allogeneic stem cell transplant from an unrelated donor, so T cells may come from the graft donor. Some clones in this sample may be carry-over from other donors' samples. CDR3 loop: CASGRDIGGNEQYF. Here the CDR3 DNA reads TGCGCCAGCGGCCGGGACATAGGGGGGAACGAGCAGTACTTC.